This TCR beta chain stems from a study of cytomegalovirus exposure and HLA in healthy donors. Study-wide results and caveats: In a later analysis, TCR beta V- and J-gene trimming was associated with a missense DCLRE1C variant. In a later analysis, donors in an Asian-associated ancestry cluster reportedly had fewer N-insertions in productive TCRs than the cohort mean. A later analysis, which compared TCR beta chains of equal frequency, found the HLA-associated ones more clonally expanded.

Primers for the PCR totalled 60 Vbeta and 13 Jbeta. Assay used: immunoSEQ multiplex PCR; TCRdb lists only in-frame clones, some missing. This table holds 130,000 to 150,000 clones, about 82% found once. A word on this clone: Its antigen is not known.

V was pared by 6 bases and J by 0 bases, with 2 bases of the junction left unmatched. The CDR3 totals 15 residues. Per germline, CDR1 SNHLY and CDR2 FYNNEI. Sequenced: PBMCs. The chain recombines TRBV2 with TRBJ1-6; TRBD1 aligns across 7 bases. The sequence came from a young man in good health and CMV-seronegative. The CDR3 coding sequence is TGTGCCAGCAGGGACAGGAGCTCCTATAATTCACCCCTCCACTTT. Protein: CASRDRSSYNSPLHF. The full variable domain, in which reference TRBV2 and TRBJ1-6 provide the parts outside the CDR3, is EPEVTQTPSHQVTQMGQEVILRCVPISNHLYFYWYRQILGQKVEFLVSFYNNEISEKSEIFDDQFSVERPDGSNFTLKIRSTKLEDSAMYFCASRDRSSYNSPLHFGNGTRLTVT.